The 26 T cell receptor beta chains below all came from one sample that was sequenced in a study. Using its own MiXCR run on the 5' RACE reads, TCRdb lists one record per CDR3 protein. The table shows approximately 60,000 distinct CDR3 sequences, with more than 25% occurring only once. The sequenced material came from tumor-infiltrating memory CD4+ T cells sorted from the breast tumor. Subset noted: memory CD4+ T cells, CD4+CD45RO+CD25-. These receptors all come from a female donor with breast cancer.

The J gene is TRBJ2-3, the V gene TRBV11-1; D tentatively fits TRBD1 or TRBD2 (6 bases each). Germline loops: CDR1 SGHAT, CDR2 FQDESV (reference sequence). V dropped 1 base and J dropped 6 bases, with 17 bases sitting between them. CDR3 size: 16 residues. CDR3 DNA sequence: TGTGCCAGCAGCTTAGGGGCCGGGGGCAAGGGGGATACGCAGTATTTT. This sequence encodes CASSLGAGGKGDTQYF.

Ten or more counts support this clonotype. V and J are TRBV29-1 and TRBJ2-1; 8 nucleotides align to TRBD2. The CDR3 has 14 residues. Losses at the gene ends were 5 bases for V and 0 bases for J; bases not matched to a gene: 3. Germline V lookup: CDR1 SQVTM, CDR2 ANQGSEA. The CDR3 region has the DNA TGCAGCGTTAAGACTAGCGTCTCCTACAATGAGCAGTTCTTC. Protein product: CSVKTSVSYNEQFF.

The chain joins TRBV5-1 to TRBJ1-2, with TRBD1 matching over 9 bases. The CDR3 sequence is 15 residues long. Germline CDR1 is SGHRS and CDR2 is YFSETQ. Unmatched junction bases numbered 9, after V lost 5 bases and J lost 4 bases. This CDR3 reads CASRSRQGGSYGYTF. The CDR3 DNA reads as TGCGCCAGCAGAAGTAGACAGGGGGGTAGCTATGGCTACACCTTC.

The chain combines TRBV5-1 with TRBJ2-5; TRBD1 matches at 10 bases. The CDR3 loop spans 14 amino acids. Germline V gene lookup returns CDR1 SGHRS and CDR2 YFSETQ. V lost 5 bases and J lost 4; bases outside the gene matches: 5. As DNA, the CDR3 is TGCGCCAGCAGTTCCGGGACAGGGGCAGAGACCCAGTACTTC. Translated, it gives CASSSGTGAETQYF.

The chain couples TRBV20-1 to TRBJ2-1; maybe TRBD2 (6 bases). Germline-derived CDR1 and CDR2 are DFQATT and SNEGSKA (reference sequence). The CDR3 covers 13 residues. Trimming took off 1 base at V and 9 bases at J, with 13 bases between the two ends. The DNA for the CDR3 is TGCAGTGCTAGAGTAGCGCGGGATGCTGAGCAGTTCTTC. Its translation is CSARVARDAEQFF.

This clonotype was counted many times. The chain is built from TRBV29-1 and TRBJ1-1; D gene uncertain. The CDR3 sequence is 17 residues long. V lost 3 bases, J lost 0 bases, and 20 bases lay in between. Germline assignment: CDR1 SQVTM and CDR2 ANQGSEA. The CDR3 DNA reads as TGCAGCGTTGAGGGTGAAATCCGAAGGTTCATGAACACTGAAGCTTTCTTT. It is translated as CSVEGEIRRFMNTEAFF. Looking up the rest from reference TRBV29-1 and TRBJ1-1 gives the full variable domain: SAVISQKPSRDICQRGTSLTIQCQVDSQVTMMFWYRQQPGQSLTLIATANQGSEATYESGFVIDKFPISRPNLTFSTLTVSNMSPEDSSIYLCSVEGEIRRFMNTEAFFGQGTRLTVV.

J is TRBJ1-2 and V is TRBV9; the D gene is possibly TRBD1 (5 bases). Germline-derived CDR1 and CDR2 are SGDLS and YYNGEE. This CDR3 has 16 amino acids. Between the trimmed V and J ends, which lost 6 bases and 0 bases, there was a span of 18 bases. The CDR3 reads CASKKGSTVANYGYTF. Written as DNA, the CDR3 is TGTGCCAGCAAAAAAGGTTCGACAGTAGCTAACTATGGCTACACCTTC.

In this sample, this clonotype turned up many times. The gene calls are TRBV6-5 and TRBJ2-5; tentatively, D is TRBD1 or TRBD2 (5 bases each). Trimming stripped 1 base from V and 4 bases from J, with 13 bases between. CDR3 length: 15 amino acids. Germline V lookup: CDR1 MNHEY, CDR2 SVGAGI. CDR3 amino acids: CASSYWDQGRETQYF. DNA for the CDR3: TGTGCCAGCAGTTACTGGGACCAGGGAAGAGAGACCCAGTACTTC.

The count of this clonotype is one. Relative to the germline gene, one junction end is altered; a read error may explain this. This chain uses TRBV6-5 with TRBJ2-3, with D perhaps given as TRBD1 or TRBD2 (5 bases each). In germline, CDR1 is MNHEY, CDR2 SVGAGI. The CDR3 has 14 residues. In DNA form, the CDR3 reads TGTGCCAGCAGGGACCCAGGGAGCACAGATACACAGTATTTT. Translated, it gives CASRDPGSTDTQYF.

This chain connects TRBV20-1 to TRBJ1-1; tentative D call: TRBD1 (5 bases). The CDR3 covers 13 residues. Germline loops: CDR1 DFQATT, CDR2 SNEGSKA (reference sequence). The ends were cut back, 6 bases at V and 1 base at J, with 12 bases in the middle. CDR3 in DNA: TGCAGTGCGATGGGGCCAGGGAACACTGAAGCTTTCTTT. This gives the protein CSAMGPGNTEAFF.

The genes are TRBV20-1 and TRBJ1-2; 7 bases are a match to TRBD1. Germline CDR1 and CDR2: DFQATT and SNEGSKA (reference sequence). The CDR3 consists of 12 residues. V lost 0 bases, J lost 8 bases, and 3 bases stayed unmatched. The CDR3: CSARDPGGGYTF. The CDR3 DNA follows: TGCAGTGCTAGAGATCCAGGGGGGGGCTACACCTTC.

This sequence joins TRBV5-4 and TRBJ1-2; unclear D gene. This CDR3 region has 15 residues. V lost 4 bases and J lost 3, with 16 bases in between. The germline V gene has CDR1 SGHNT and CDR2 YYREEE (reference sequence). The CDR3 nucleotides are TGTGCCAGCAGCCCAGTAACGGGGTGGCACTATGGCTACACCTTC. Residues: CASSPVTGWHYGYTF. The full variable domain, rest sourced from reference TRBV5-4 and TRBJ1-2, is ETGVTQSPTHLIKTRGQQVTLRCSSQSGHNTVSWYQQALGQGPQFIFQYYREEENGRGNFPPRFSGLQFPNYSSELNVNALELDDSALYLCASSPVTGWHYGYTFGSGTRLTVV.

Within the sample, this clonotype is medium-sized. This chain connects TRBV7-9 to TRBJ1-2; D not resolved. CDR1 and CDR2 (germline): SEHNR, FQNEAQ (reference sequence). CDR3 length: 11 amino acids. V was clipped by 5 bases and J by 11 bases, with 12 bases between them. In DNA form, the CDR3 reads TGTGCCAGCAGCCCCATCCGAGGGTACACCTTC. This translates into CASSPIRGYTF. The whole variable domain, remainder taken from reference TRBV7-9 and TRBJ1-2, is DTGVSQNPRHKITKRGQNVTFRCDPISEHNRLYWYRQTLGQGPEFLTYFQNEAQLEKSRLLSDRFSAERPKGSFSTLEIQRTEQGDSAMYLCASSPIRGYTFGSGTRLTVV.

The rearrangement joins TRBV6-1 to TRBJ2-7; TRBD2 matches 8 bases. Trimming cost V 4 bases and J 3 bases; bases outside gene matches: 5. The germline CDR1 and CDR2 sequences are MNHNS and SASEGT. The CDR3 is 14 amino acids. DNA for the CDR3: TGTGCCAGCAGTGTCGGCGGGGGGATCTACGAGCAGTACTTC. Its translation is CASSVGGGIYEQYF.

There are a few counts of this clonotype. The rearrangement uses TRBV18 and TRBJ2-5; 11 positions agree with TRBD2. Germline CDR1 KGHSH, CDR2 LQKENI. V gave up 6 bases and J gave up 2 bases; unmatched junction bases: 5. The CDR3 runs 15 residues. The CDR3 DNA reads as TGTGCCAGCTCTCTAGCGGGAGGATTACAAGAGACCCAGTACTTC. It specifies CASSLAGGLQETQYF.

The rearrangement links TRBV12-3 or TRBV12-4 to TRBJ1-1, with TRBD1 matching over 12 bases. V lost 6 bases and J lost 0; bases outside the gene matches: 17. This CDR3 has 20 amino acids. The CDR3 spells CASRPFKRGTGGSMNTEAFF. The CDR3 nucleotides are TGTGCCAGCAGACCCTTCAAACGTGGGACAGGGGGCTCCATGAACACTGAAGCTTTCTTT.

This clonotype was detected only a few times. The V gene is TRBV5-1, the J gene TRBJ1-2, with a weak D call TRBD1 (5 bases). The CDR3 loop spans 14 amino acids. Germline V lookup: CDR1 SGHRS, CDR2 YFSETQ. Trimming removed 6 bases at V and 0 bases at J, with 12 bases between. In DNA form, the CDR3 reads TGCGCCAGCAATCCTGACAGCACTAACTATGGCTACACCTTC. Its translation is CASNPDSTNYGYTF.

The chain links TRBV6-5 to TRBJ2-7; 9 bases are a match to TRBD1. Germline CDR1 is MNHEY and CDR2 is SVGAGI. J was trimmed by 2 bases and V by 6 bases; bases with no gene match: 14. CDR3 length: 17 residues. The CDR3 loop reads CASSYGPPTGGPYEQYF. CDR3 DNA sequence: TGTGCCAGCAGCTATGGGCCCCCGACAGGGGGTCCCTACGAGCAGTACTTC.

The chain couples TRBV28 to TRBJ2-5; D remains ambiguous. The CDR3 spans 13 residues. V gave up 2 bases and J gave up 5 bases, with 9 bases separating them. The germline gives CDR1 MDHEN, CDR2 SYDVKM. CDR3 in DNA: TGTGCCAGCAGTTTAAATAGAGCGGAGACCCAGTACTTC. Protein sequence: CASSLNRAETQYF.

The chain couples TRBV7-6 to TRBJ1-2, with TRBD1 identical over 8 bases. CDR3 length equals 16 residues. In germline, CDR1 is SGHVS, CDR2 FNYEAQ. With V trimmed by 5 bases and J by 4 bases, 12 bases remained unmatched. This chain's CDR3 is CASSLGQGRDFYGYTF. The CDR3 coding sequence is TGTGCCAGCAGCCTTGGACAGGGACGGGACTTCTATGGCTACACCTTC. The complete variable domain, with remaining parts taken from reference TRBV7-6 and TRBJ1-2, reads GAGVSQSPRYKVTKRGQDVALRCDPISGHVSLYWYRQALGQGPEFLTYFNYEAQQDKSGLPNDRFSAERPEGSISTLTIQRTEQRDSAMYRCASSLGQGRDFYGYTFGSGTRLTVV.

This clonotype has just a few counts. The chain uses TRBV12-3 or TRBV12-4 and TRBJ2-7, with D possibly TRBD1 on 5 matching bases. V shed 6 bases and J shed 5 bases, with 14 bases lying between them. The CDR3 is made up of 13 amino acids. CDR3 bases: TGTGCCAGCAGACGAACAGGAGTCCACGAGCAGTACTTC. Its protein product is CASRRTGVHEQYF.

The chain is built from TRBV15 and TRBJ2-5, with D perhaps given as TRBD1 or TRBD2 (7 bases each). The length of the CDR3 is 14 residues. CDR1 is LNHNV, CDR2 YYDKDF, per germline (reference sequence). Deletions cut 1 base from V and 7 bases from J, with 13 bases between. CDR3 sequence: CATSRGQGGLTQYF. The CDR3 nucleotides are TGTGCCACCAGCAGAGGACAGGGAGGGTTGACCCAGTACTTC.

The gene calls are TRBV5-1 and TRBJ2-1; a weak D match, TRBD1 (6 bases). Germline loops: CDR1 SGHRS, CDR2 YFSETQ. The V end was cut by 0 bases, the J end by 2 bases, with 12 bases between. This CDR3 spans 16 amino acids. In DNA form, the CDR3 reads TGCGCCAGCAGCTTGGCGACAGGCCCGGCCTACAATGAGCAGTTCTTC. It translates to CASSLATGPAYNEQFF.

This clonotype was seen a few times. J is TRBJ2-5 and V is TRBV15; weak D call: TRBD1 (5 bases). The germline V gene has CDR1 LNHNV and CDR2 YYDKDF (reference sequence). Trimming stripped 1 base from V and 3 bases from J, with 9 bases between. The CDR3 loop spans 14 amino acids. The DNA of the CDR3 is TGTGCCACCAGCAGAGTCGACAGAAAAGAGACCCAGTACTTC. Translation gives CATSRVDRKETQYF.

CDR3 DNA: TGTGCCAGCAGCTCGGGACTTACCTTCACCGGGGAGCTGTTTTTT. As protein: CASSSGLTFTGELFF. This rearrangement joins TRBV7-2 to TRBJ2-2, with D perhaps TRBD2 (6 bases). The CDR3 length is 15 residues. Deletions cut 4 bases from V and 4 bases from J, with 13 bases between. Germline V gives CDR1 SGHTA, CDR2 FQGNSA.

The chain carries TRBV5-1 and TRBJ2-2, with D maybe TRBD1 (6 bases). Germline V CDR1 and CDR2: SGHRS, YFSETQ. Trimming removed 1 base from V and 6 bases from J, with 16 bases in between. The CDR3 sequence is 16 residues long. CDR3 DNA sequence: TGCGCCAGCAGCTTGATTCGGACAGCCCAACCCGGGGAGCTGTTTTTT. Its translation is CASSLIRTAQPGELFF. The full variable domain, rest sourced from reference TRBV5-1 and TRBJ2-2, is KAGVTQTPRYLIKTRGQQVTLSCSPISGHRSVSWYQQTPGQGLQFLFEYFSETQRNKGNFPGRFSGRQFSNSRSEMNVSTLELGDSALYLCASSLIRTAQPGELFFGEGSRLTVL.